What follows are 5 T cell receptor beta chains derived from one specimen sequenced in a study of T cell repertoires in cytomegalovirus infection. TCRdb processed the reads anew with MiXCR; each CDR3 protein has one entry. The table lists under 200,000 distinct CDR3 sequences, roughly 28% of them singletons, with just over 30% in the top ten. Input material: PBMCs. Every receptor here comes from a human donor in good health (CMV status not recorded). Some clones in this sample may be carry-over from other donors' samples.

The V and J genes are TRBV20-1 and TRBJ2-3; 9 bases are shared with TRBD2. The length of the CDR3 is 17 residues. Trimming at V came to 0 bases and at J to 0 bases, leaving 7 bases not matched to a gene. The germline V gene has CDR1 DFQATT and CDR2 SNEGSKA (reference sequence). CDR3 DNA: TGCAGTGCTAGAGATCGGGCTAGCGGGAAGAGCACAGATACGCAGTATTTT. Its protein is CSARDRASGKSTDTQYF.

The V call is TRBV7-9, the J call TRBJ1-1; D might be TRBD1 (5 bases). The germline gives CDR1 SEHNR, CDR2 FQNEAQ (reference sequence). Trimming removed 6 bases from V and 12 bases from J, with 20 bases in between. The CDR3 consists of 13 residues. In nucleotides, the CDR3 is TGTGCCAGCAGTTTCGAGGGACCCCAGATAACTTTCTTT. It is translated as CASSFEGPQITFF.

This chain connects TRBV6-2 or TRBV6-3 to TRBJ2-7, with 9 bases lining up with TRBD1. CDR1 and CDR2 from the germline V gene are MNHEY and SVGEGT. V gave up 6 bases and J gave up 3 bases; unmatched junction bases: 9. CDR3 size: 15 residues. CDR3 sequence reads: CASRPPGTGSYEQYF. The CDR3 DNA is TGTGCCAGCAGACCCCCGGGGACAGGGAGCTACGAGCAGTACTTC.

The V and J genes are TRBV6-2 or TRBV6-3 and TRBJ2-1; 8 bases map to TRBD1. V was pared by 5 bases and J by 10 bases, with 13 bases of the junction left unmatched. The germline CDR1 and CDR2 sequences are MNHEY and SVGEGT. The CDR3 has 15 residues. The CDR3 spells CASSPRQGRAYEQFF. The CDR3 DNA is TGTGCCAGCAGTCCGAGACAGGGGCGCGCCTACGAGCAGTTCTTC.

This clonotype was observed at least ten times. The rearrangement uses TRBV29-1 and TRBJ1-1; 7 bases match TRBD1. The CDR3 runs to 15 residues. Germline trimming cut 4 bases from V and 4 bases from J; bases unmatched to any gene: 12. Germline assignment: CDR1 SQVTM and CDR2 ANQGSEA. The CDR3 coding sequence is TGCAGCGTTGTTAACAGAGGGGGCGTGAGCACTGAAGCTTTCTTT. Its protein product is CSVVNRGGVSTEAFF.